This passage covers 14 T cell receptor beta chains from one sample sequenced in a study of blood T cell repertoires in COVID-19. Assay: immunoSEQ multiplex PCR; the TCRdb copy retains only in-frame clones and omits some. The profile shows tens of thousands of clones, just over 90% of them singletons. Sequences were obtained from peripheral blood. These receptor sequences come from a man aged 55 to 69 with acute or convalescent COVID-19.

The chain combines TRBV27 with TRBJ2-7, with 10 bases identical to TRBD2. The V segment lost 5 bases and the J segment 6 bases; nucleotides outside the gene matches: 10. Germline V lookup: CDR1 MNHEY, CDR2 SMNVEV (reference sequence). CDR3 size: 15 residues. CDR3 region: CASSALAGVVAEQYF. The CDR3 DNA follows: TGTGCCAGCAGTGCCCTAGCGGGAGTAGTGGCCGAGCAGTACTTC.

About this clone itself: Mismatch with germline at one junction end may stem from a read error. In DNA form, the CDR3 reads TGTGCCAGCAGCCAAAGCTGGTCCCAACCAGGCCGTAATTTT. Amino acids: CASSQSWSQPGRNF. The genes are TRBV3-1 (or the pseudogene TRBV3-2) and TRBJ1-1; D is undetermined. The CDR3 extends over 14 amino acids. The germline CDR1 and CDR2 sequences are LGHDT and YNNKEL (reference sequence).

The J gene is TRBJ2-1, the V gene TRBV11-2; D is uncertain. The V gene's germline CDR1 is SGHAT and CDR2 FQNNGV. The CDR3 totals 15 residues. Deletions cut 3 bases from V and 3 bases from J, with 12 bases between. CDR3 nucleotide sequence: TGTGCCAGCAGCTTTTCCTCCCCAGACTACAATGAGCAGTTCTTC. Protein sequence: CASSFSSPDYNEQFF.

The chain joins TRBV6-4 to TRBJ2-2, with 7 bases matching TRBD2. Per the germline V gene, CDR1 is MRHNA and CDR2 is SNTAGT. This CDR3 contains 16 residues. J was trimmed by 5 bases and V by 1 base; bases with no gene match: 7. CDR3 residues: CASSDFGLGSTGELFF. The CDR3 bases are TGTGCCAGCAGTGACTTTGGACTAGGAAGTACCGGGGAGCTGTTTTTT.

V usage is TRBV4-3 and J usage is TRBJ1-4; D possibly corresponds to TRBD1 (5 bases). V was pared by 2 bases and J by 8 bases, with 15 bases between. Germline CDR1 and CDR2: LGHNA and YSLEER. CDR3 size: 15 residues. In DNA, the CDR3 is TGCGCCAGCAGCCAATTTCCGGGGACTCGAGAAAAACTGTTTTTT. It yields the protein CASSQFPGTREKLFF.

This chain connects TRBV28 to TRBJ2-7; TRBD2 is a possible D gene (5 bases). The CDR3 has 14 amino acids. CDR1 and CDR2 from the germline V gene are MDHEN and SYDVKM. V dropped 5 bases and J dropped 4 bases, with 15 bases sitting between them. In nucleotides, the CDR3 is TGTGCCAGCAGTCAGACGGGGTGGGTTTACGAGCAGTACTTC. It yields the protein CASSQTGWVYEQYF.

This sequence joins TRBV5-4 and TRBJ2-7; tentative D call: TRBD1 (5 bases). The V end lost 2 bases, the J end lost 4 bases, and 16 bases lay between the germline ends. CDR3 length equals 15 residues. Germline lookup yields CDR1 SGHNT and CDR2 YYREEE (reference sequence). The CDR3 nucleotides are TGTGCCAGCAGCTTAGGGCAGGGCGGTAGGTACGAGCAGTACTTC. This sequence encodes CASSLGQGGRYEQYF.

DNA for the CDR3: TGTGCCAGCAGCTTGGCCGGGTCGGAAACCTACGAGCAGTACGTC. Its protein product is CASSLAGSETYEQYV. The rearrangement links TRBV5-5 to TRBJ2-7; D unclear. CDR1 SGHKS and CDR2 YYEKEE come from the germline V gene (reference sequence). The CDR3 is 15 amino acids. V lost 0 bases and J lost 2, with 12 bases in between.

This clone came up once. V gene TRBV18 combines with J gene TRBJ2-7; the D gene is possibly TRBD1 (5 bases). CDR1 is KGHSH and CDR2 is LQKENI in the germline V gene. V lost 5 bases and J 5 bases, leaving 10 bases between the germline ends. There are 12 residues in the CDR3. CDR3 residues: CASSRSRDEQYF. DNA of the CDR3: TGTGCCAGCTCAAGATCCAGGGACGAGCAGTACTTC. Full variable domain (rest looked up from reference TRBV18 and TRBJ2-7): NAGVMQNPRHLVRRRGQEARLRCSPMKGHSHVYWYRQLPEEGLKFMVYLQKENIIDESGMPKERFSAEFPKEGPSILRIQQVVRGDSAAYFCASSRSRDEQYFGPGTRLTVT.

V is TRBV5-1 and J is TRBJ2-2, with D hard to call. The V end lost 1 base, the J end lost 0 bases, and 7 bases lay between the germline ends. This CDR3 spans 15 amino acids. CDR1 and CDR2 from the germline V gene are SGHRS and YFSETQ. CDR3 nucleotides: TGCGCCAGCAGCTTGTTCCCAGCGAACACCGGGGAGCTGTTTTTT. Protein: CASSLFPANTGELFF.

The chain carries TRBV7-3 and TRBJ2-3; no definite D call. The V gene's germline CDR1 is SGHTA and CDR2 FQGTGA. The CDR3 sequence is 13 residues long. Trimming pared 1 base from V and 5 bases from J, leaving 7 bases between. The CDR3 is CASSLSTRDTQYF. In nucleotides, the CDR3 is TGTGCCAGCAGCTTAAGTACAAGAGATACGCAGTATTTT.

CDR3 sequence: CASSQDWGDQPQHF. The CDR3 region has the DNA TGTGCCAGCAGCCAAGATTGGGGGGACCAGCCCCAGCATTTT. The chain combines TRBV3-1 (or the pseudogene TRBV3-2) with TRBJ1-5; D is perhaps TRBD1 (5 bases). This CDR3 comprises 14 residues. Between the trimmed V and J ends, which lost 0 bases and 7 bases, there was a span of 10 bases. CDR1 LGHDT and CDR2 YNNKEL come from the germline V gene (reference sequence).

About this clone itself: Additional DNA sequences in this sample encode the identical CDR3. This chain links TRBV11-2 with TRBJ1-1; D not resolved. The germline gives CDR1 SGHAT, CDR2 FQNNGV. V dropped 0 bases and J dropped 1 base, with 3 bases sitting between them. There are 13 residues in the CDR3. The CDR3, as DNA: TGTGCCAGCAGCTTAGACAGGAACACTGAAGCTTTCTTT. This sequence encodes CASSLDRNTEAFF.

The V gene is TRBV7-2, the J gene TRBJ2-5, with 8 bases fitting TRBD1. Germline trimming cut 0 bases from V and 1 base from J; bases unmatched to any gene: 4. CDR3 length equals 16 residues. Germline CDR1 is SGHTA and CDR2 is FQGNSA. The CDR3 here is CASSLAGTGGQETQYF. The CDR3 DNA is TGTGCCAGCAGCTTAGCGGGCACAGGGGGCCAAGAGACCCAGTACTTC.